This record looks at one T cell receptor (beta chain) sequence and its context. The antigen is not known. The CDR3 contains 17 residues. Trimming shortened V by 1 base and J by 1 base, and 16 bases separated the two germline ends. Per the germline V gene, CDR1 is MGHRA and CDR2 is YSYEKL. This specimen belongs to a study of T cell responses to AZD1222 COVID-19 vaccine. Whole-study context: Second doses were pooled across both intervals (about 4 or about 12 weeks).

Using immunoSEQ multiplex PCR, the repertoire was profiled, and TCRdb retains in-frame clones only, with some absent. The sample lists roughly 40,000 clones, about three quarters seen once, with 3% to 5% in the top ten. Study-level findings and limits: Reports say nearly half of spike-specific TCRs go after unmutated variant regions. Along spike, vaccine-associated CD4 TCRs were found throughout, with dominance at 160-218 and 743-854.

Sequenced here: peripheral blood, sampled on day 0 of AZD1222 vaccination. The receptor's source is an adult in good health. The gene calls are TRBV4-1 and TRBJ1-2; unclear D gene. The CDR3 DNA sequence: TGCGCCAGCAGCCAAGGTCCAGAGGGAAAGGGTAACTATGGCTACACCTTC. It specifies CASSQGPEGKGNYGYTF.